Shown below are 10 T cell receptor beta chains from a single sample sequenced in a study of blood T cell repertoires in COVID-19. Clones were sequenced by immunoSEQ multiplex PCR, and TCRdb holds only the in-frame ones, with some missing. In the table there are under 500,000 clones, about 85% of which are singletons. Sequenced input: PBMCs or T cells enriched from blood (not recorded which). Receptors originate from a woman between 18 and 29 years old with acute COVID-19.

The rearrangement uses TRBV9 and TRBJ2-5, with 8 bases identical to TRBD1. Germline V gene data show CDR1 as SGDLS and CDR2 as YYNGEE. This CDR3 comprises 15 residues. V gave up 0 bases and J gave up 1 base; unmatched junction bases: 2. CDR3 sequence reads: CASSVGQGPQETQYF. In DNA form, the CDR3 reads TGTGCCAGCAGCGTAGGACAGGGGCCCCAAGAGACCCAGTACTTC.

This rearrangement joins TRBV7-9 to TRBJ1-1; D is uncertain. The CDR3 runs to 14 residues. Trimming shortened V by 1 base and J by 0 bases, and 6 bases separated the two germline ends. The germline V gene encodes CDR1 SEHNR and CDR2 FQNEAQ (reference sequence). CDR3 sequence reads: CASSLDILNTEAFF. The DNA for the CDR3 is TGTGCCAGCAGCTTAGACATCTTGAACACTGAAGCTTTCTTT.

CDR3 nucleotides: TGTGCCAGCAGCCCCTCCCGGGACAGAAGAGGCTCAGGATATGGCTACACCTTC. This encodes CASSPSRDRRGSGYGYTF. V usage is TRBV11-3 and J usage is TRBJ1-2, with TRBD1 matching over 7 bases. With 5 bases clipped from V and 5 bases from J, the junction kept 20 bases outside the gene matches. Germline CDR1 and CDR2: SGHNT and YENEEA. CDR3 length equals 18 residues.

This clone showed up just a few times. The rearrangement links TRBV7-9 to TRBJ2-3; D remains unclear. Trimming took 0 bases from V and 6 from J, leaving 16 bases between them. From germline, CDR1 is SEHNR and CDR2 FQNEAQ (reference sequence). CDR3 length: 16 amino acids. Here the CDR3 DNA reads TGTGCCAGCAGCTTAGCGCTGGCGAGCAGGTTCGATACGCAGTATTTT. Amino acids: CASSLALASRFDTQYF.

The chain couples TRBV6-2 or TRBV6-3 to TRBJ2-1, with 8 bases aligning to TRBD1. The germline CDR1 and CDR2 sequences are MNHEY and SVGEGT. This CDR3 contains 18 residues. The ends lost 0 bases at V and 5 bases at J; junction bases unmatched: 12. The CDR3 region has the DNA TGTGCCAGCAGTTACTCGAATAACCGGGACAGGCCCGACAATGAGCAGTTCTTC. This gives the protein CASSYSNNRDRPDNEQFF.

This rearrangement joins TRBV4-1 to TRBJ1-2, with TRBD1 identical over 7 bases. The CDR3 is made up of 19 amino acids. V trimming: 1 base; J trimming: 3 bases; junction bases outside the gene matches: 17. The germline V gene encodes CDR1 MGHRA and CDR2 YSYEKL. The CDR3 sequence: CASSQAVRQGNNIHYGYTF. CDR3 DNA sequence: TGCGCCAGCAGCCAAGCAGTACGACAGGGAAACAATATTCACTATGGCTACACCTTC.

The chain employs TRBV5-1 and TRBJ2-2, with 7 bases fitting TRBD1. Germline V gene sequence: CDR1 SGHRS, CDR2 YFSETQ. V lost 3 bases and J lost 4; bases outside the gene matches: 6. The CDR3 extends over 15 amino acids. The DNA for the CDR3 is TGCGCCAGCAGCTGGCGACAGGGCAGCACCGGGGAGCTGTTTTTT. Translating it yields CASSWRQGSTGELFF.

The chain recombines TRBV7-2 with TRBJ2-7; D might be TRBD1 (5 bases). This CDR3 has 14 amino acids. The V gene lost 1 base and the J gene lost 1 base, with 8 bases spanning the gap. In germline, CDR1 is SGHTA, CDR2 FQGNSA. The CDR3 reads CASSLEGYSYEQYF. The CDR3 DNA reads as TGTGCCAGCAGCTTAGAGGGGTATTCCTACGAGCAGTACTTC.

The chain joins TRBV5-1 to TRBJ2-3, with TRBD1 matching over 7 bases. The CDR3 spans 15 residues. V shed 4 bases, J shed 2 bases, and the junction held 7 bases outside the gene matches. Germline values: CDR1 SGHRS, CDR2 YFSETQ. The CDR3 sequence is CASSATGDDTDTQYF. CDR3 DNA sequence: TGCGCCAGCAGCGCAACAGGGGATGACACAGATACGCAGTATTTT. Using reference TRBV5-1 and TRBJ2-3 for the parts outside the CDR3, the full variable domain is KAGVTQTPRYLIKTRGQQVTLSCSPISGHRSVSWYQQTPGQGLQFLFEYFSETQRNKGNFPGRFSGRQFSNSRSEMNVSTLELGDSALYLCASSATGDDTDTQYFGPGTRLTVL.

Only a few counts were recorded for this clone. The rearrangement uses TRBV12-5 and TRBJ1-6; D is unclear. CDR1 and CDR2 (germline): LGHNT, FRNRAP. The CDR3 totals 14 residues. With 1 base removed from V and 5 bases from J, the gap between germline ends came to 6 bases. CDR3 in DNA: TGTGCTAGTGGTTTGGGGGCTGATAATTCACCCCTCCACTTT. Protein: CASGLGADNSPLHF. The full variable domain, its missing parts supplied by reference TRBV12-5 and TRBJ1-6, is DARVTQTPRHKVTEMGQEVTMRCQPILGHNTVFWYRQTMMQGLELLAYFRNRAPLDDSGMPKDRFSAEMPDATLATLKIQPSEPRDSAVYFCASGLGADNSPLHFGNGTRLTVT.